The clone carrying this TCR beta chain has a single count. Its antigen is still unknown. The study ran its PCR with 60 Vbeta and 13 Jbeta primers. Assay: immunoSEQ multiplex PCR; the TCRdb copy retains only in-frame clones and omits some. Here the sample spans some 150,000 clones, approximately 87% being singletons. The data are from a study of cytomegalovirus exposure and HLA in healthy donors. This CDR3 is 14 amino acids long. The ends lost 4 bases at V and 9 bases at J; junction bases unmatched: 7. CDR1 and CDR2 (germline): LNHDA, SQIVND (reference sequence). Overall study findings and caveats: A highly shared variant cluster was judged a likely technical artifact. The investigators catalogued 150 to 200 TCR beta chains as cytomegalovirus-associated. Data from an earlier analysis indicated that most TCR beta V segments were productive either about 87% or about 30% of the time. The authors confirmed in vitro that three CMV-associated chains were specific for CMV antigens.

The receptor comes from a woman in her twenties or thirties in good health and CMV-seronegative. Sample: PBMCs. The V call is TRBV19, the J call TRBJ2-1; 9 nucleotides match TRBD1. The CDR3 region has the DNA TGTGCCAGTAGTACCGGACAGGGGACAAGTGAGCAGTTCTTC. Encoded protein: CASSTGQGTSEQFF. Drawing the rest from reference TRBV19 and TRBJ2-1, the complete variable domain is DGGITQSPKYLFRKEGQNVTLSCEQNLNHDAMYWYRQDPGQGLRLIYYSQIVNDFQKGDIAEGYSVSREKKESFPLTVTSAQKNPTAFYLCASSTGQGTSEQFFGPGTRLTVL.